This TCR beta chain was captured by sequencing in a study of blood T cell repertoires in COVID-19. About the research overall: Samples taken during acute and convalescent COVID-19 were collected in the United States, Italy and Spain. In each case, the material was cDNA or gDNA derived from T cells, B-cell-depleted T cells, or PBMCs.

Authors' processing steps: It was from reference gene primer amplification that nucleated cell counts were estimated. Profiling relied on immunoSEQ multiplex PCR, and the TCRdb table lists in-frame clones only, not all of them. That table furnishes V, J and clone size, whereas the DNA furnished D and trimming. The table includes about 40,000 clones, around 83% detected once. The CDR3 has 15 residues. The V gene's germline CDR1 is MNHEY and CDR2 SMNVEV (reference sequence). After removal of 7 bases from V and 0 bases from J, the junction contained 6 bases not matched to a gene. The sequencing input was peripheral blood. This receptor was obtained from a man aged 50 to 60 in a cohort sampled during active COVID-19. This chain joins TRBV27 and TRBJ2-1; TRBD2 agrees at 7 bases. CDR3 DNA sequence: TGTGCCAGCAAGGACGGGAGGAGCTCCTACAATGAGCAGTTCTTC. Protein product: CASKDGRSSYNEQFF.